Listed below are T cell receptor beta chains from one sample, sequenced in a study of blood T cell repertoires in COVID-19. Assay used: immunoSEQ multiplex PCR; TCRdb lists only in-frame clones, some missing. The sample lists roughly 200,000 clones; around 79% were seen once. Sequencing was carried out using peripheral blood. These receptors were taken from a woman in her 40s with COVID-19, enrolled during active disease. Both conserved end residues are part of each CDR3. The D gene is left open where the match is weak. Clone sizes are given selectively: once, few, many, or a class where the clone is expanded.

clone_size | j_call | v_call | d_call | cdr3_nt | cdr3_aa
- | TRBJ2-7 | TRBV18 | TRBD2 | TGTGCCAGCTCACCCGGGACTAGCAGGTACGAGCAGTACTTC | CASSPGTSRYEQYF
- | TRBJ2-6 | TRBV6-6 | - | TGTGCCAGCAATACAGGGGGGGCTGGGGCCAACGTCCTGACTTTC | CASNTGGAGANVLTF
- | TRBJ2-1 | TRBV27 | TRBD2 | TGTGCCAGCAGCCCCTCCGGCGGGAGATCTGGTGAGCAGTTCTTC | CASSPSGGRSGEQFF
- | TRBJ2-1 | TRBV9 | TRBD2 | TGTGCCAGCAGCCCCTCCTCCGGGACTACGGGTCAGTTCTTC | CASSPSSGTTGQFF
- | TRBJ2-5 | TRBV6-1 | - | TGTGCCAGCATGATACGGGAGACCCAGTACTTC | CASMIRETQYF
once | TRBJ2-7 | TRBV12-3/TRBV12-4 | - | TGTGCCAGCAGTAACGGCTCTGGAGGGCAGTACTTC | CASSNGSGGQYF
few | TRBJ1-3 | TRBV10-1 | - | TGCGCCAGCAGTGACAGCTCTGGAAACACCATATATTTT | CASSDSSGNTIYF
- | TRBJ1-1 | TRBV10-3 | - | TGTGCCATCAGTGAGTCGTTTTCCCCGACAGCCTTGAACACTGAAGCTTTCTTT | CAISESFSPTALNTEAFF
- | TRBJ1-1 | TRBV7-6 | - | TGTGCCAGCAGCTTAGTTACAGGGAAAACAACTGAAGCTTTCTTT | CASSLVTGKTTEAFF
- | TRBJ2-2 | TRBV6-4 | - | TGTGCCAGCAGTGACTCGTCGGAGGGGACGAACACCGGGGAGCTGTTTTTT | CASSDSSEGTNTGELFF
few | TRBJ2-7 | TRBV5-1 | TRBD2 | TGCGCCAGCAGCTTGACGGGGGAGGGCCTTTACGAGCAGTACTTC | CASSLTGEGLYEQYF
- | TRBJ1-2 | TRBV6-5 | - | TGTGCCAGCAGCCTAGACAGTAACTATGGCTACACCTTC | CASSLDSNYGYTF